The 2 T cell receptor beta chains below were found in one sample sequenced in a study of blood T cell repertoires in COVID-19. Sequenced by immunoSEQ multiplex PCR; TCRdb stores in-frame clones only, minus some. The data hold roughly 290,000 clones, with 85% observed a single time. The sequencing input was peripheral blood. The receptors here all came from a woman between 50 and 59 years old with active or convalescent COVID-19.

The gene calls are TRBV4-2 and TRBJ1-2; 8 nucleotides line up with TRBD1. The CDR3 spans 15 residues. Germline V lookup: CDR1 LGHNA, CDR2 YNFKEQ. The junction had 2 bases not matched to a gene; V was cut back by 0 bases and J by 2 bases. CDR3 coding DNA: TGTGCCAGCAGCCAAGAGCAGGGGGCGAACTATGGCTACACCTTC. Its translation: CASSQEQGANYGYTF.

This chain joins TRBV3-1 (or the pseudogene TRBV3-2) and TRBJ2-3, with 8 bases that match TRBD1. V lost 3 bases to trimming and J lost 6 bases; unmatched junction nucleotides: 8. Germline assignment: CDR1 LGHDT and CDR2 YNNKEL (reference sequence). There are 15 residues in the CDR3. DNA of the CDR3: TGTGCCAGCAGCCAGGAGAAACAGGGGGTGGATACGCAGTATTTT. Translating gives CASSQEKQGVDTQYF.